The sequence of this T cell receptor beta chain was determined in a study of blood T cell repertoires in COVID-19. Here immunoSEQ multiplex PCR was the method, and the copy in TCRdb shows in-frame clones only, minus some. The sample includes roughly 350,000 clones, approximately 90% seen only once; the top ten take less than 3.5%. Germline V lookup: CDR1 SNHLY, CDR2 FYNNEI. V lost 3 bases to trimming and J lost 8 bases, with 10 bases between them. This CDR3 has 13 residues. The chain uses TRBV2 and TRBJ1-4; tentative D call: TRBD1 (6 bases). Sequenced sample: peripheral blood. The sequence was collected from a woman under 30 who had recovered from COVID-19. The CDR3 spells CASSDRGGEKLFF. The CDR3 DNA follows: TGTGCCAGCAGTGACAGGGGTGGAGAAAAACTGTTTTTT.